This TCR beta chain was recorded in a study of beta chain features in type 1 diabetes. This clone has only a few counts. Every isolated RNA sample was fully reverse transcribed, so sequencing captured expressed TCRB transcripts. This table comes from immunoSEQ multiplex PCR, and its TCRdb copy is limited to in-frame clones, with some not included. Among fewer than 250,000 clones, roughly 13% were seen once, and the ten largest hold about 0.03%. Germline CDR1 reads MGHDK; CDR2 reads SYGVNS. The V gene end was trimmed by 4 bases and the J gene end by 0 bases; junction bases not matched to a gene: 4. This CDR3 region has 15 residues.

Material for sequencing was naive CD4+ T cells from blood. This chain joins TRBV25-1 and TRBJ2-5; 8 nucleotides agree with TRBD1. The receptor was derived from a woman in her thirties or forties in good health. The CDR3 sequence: CASSARDRNQETQYF. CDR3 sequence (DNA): TGTGCCAGCAGTGCGAGGGACAGGAACCAAGAGACCCAGTACTTC.